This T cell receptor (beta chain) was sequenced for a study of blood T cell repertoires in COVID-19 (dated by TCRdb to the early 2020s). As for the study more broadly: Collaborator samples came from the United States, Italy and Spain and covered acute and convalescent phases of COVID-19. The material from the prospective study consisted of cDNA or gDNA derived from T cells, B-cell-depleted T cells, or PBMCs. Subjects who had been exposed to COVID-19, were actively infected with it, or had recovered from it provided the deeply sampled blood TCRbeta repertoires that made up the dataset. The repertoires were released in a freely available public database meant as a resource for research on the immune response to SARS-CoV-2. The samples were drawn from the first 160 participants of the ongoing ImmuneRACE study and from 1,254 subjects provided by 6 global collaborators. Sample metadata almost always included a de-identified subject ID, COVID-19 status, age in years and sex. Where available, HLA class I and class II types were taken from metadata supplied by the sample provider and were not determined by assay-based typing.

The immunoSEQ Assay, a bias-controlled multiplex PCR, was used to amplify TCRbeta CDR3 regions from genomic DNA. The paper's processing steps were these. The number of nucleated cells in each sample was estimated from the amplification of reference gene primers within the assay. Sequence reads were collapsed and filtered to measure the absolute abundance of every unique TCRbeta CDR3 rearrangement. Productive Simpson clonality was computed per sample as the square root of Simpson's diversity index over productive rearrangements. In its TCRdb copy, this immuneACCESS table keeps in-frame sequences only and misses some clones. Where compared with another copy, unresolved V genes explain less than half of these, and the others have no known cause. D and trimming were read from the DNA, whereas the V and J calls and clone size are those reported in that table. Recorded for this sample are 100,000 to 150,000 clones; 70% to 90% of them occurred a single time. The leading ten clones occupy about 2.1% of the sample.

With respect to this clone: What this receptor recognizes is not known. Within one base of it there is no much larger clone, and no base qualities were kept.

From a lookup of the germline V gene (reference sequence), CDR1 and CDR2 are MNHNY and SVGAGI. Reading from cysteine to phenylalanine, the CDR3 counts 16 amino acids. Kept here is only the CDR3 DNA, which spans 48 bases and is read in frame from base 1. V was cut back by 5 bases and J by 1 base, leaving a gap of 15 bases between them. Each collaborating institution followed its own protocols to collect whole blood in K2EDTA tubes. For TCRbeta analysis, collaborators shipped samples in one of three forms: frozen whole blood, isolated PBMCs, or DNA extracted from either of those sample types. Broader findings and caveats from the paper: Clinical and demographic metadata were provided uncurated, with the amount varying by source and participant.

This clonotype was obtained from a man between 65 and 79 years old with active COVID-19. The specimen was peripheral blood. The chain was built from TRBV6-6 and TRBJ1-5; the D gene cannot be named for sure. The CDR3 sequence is CASSRGPSGSNQPQHF. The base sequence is TGTGCCAGCAGTCGAGGTCCTTCGGGAAGCAATCAGCCCCAGCATTTT.